This TCR beta chain appears in the sequencing data of a study of OX40 agonist ivuxolimab in advanced cancers. This table comes from immunoSEQ multiplex PCR, and its TCRdb copy is limited to in-frame clones, with some not included. The table records tens of thousands of clones, about nine tenths of them present only once. V dropped 6 bases and J dropped 2; count of bases not matched to a gene: 14. CDR3 length: 17 residues. Germline values: CDR1 SGHDT, CDR2 YYEEEE. The sequenced sample was CD4+ or CD8+ T cells sorted from blood, obtained in a trial of the OX40 agonist ivuxolimab. The source is an adult with an advanced solid tumor such as melanoma, head and neck, liver or kidney cancer. The V gene is TRBV5-6, the J gene TRBJ1-5; 7 bases fit TRBD1. The CDR3, as DNA: TGTGCCAGCACACTCTGGGGTAGGCAGGGGGGCAATCAGCCCCAGCATTTT. Translating it yields CASTLWGRQGGNQPQHF.